The subject of this entry is one T cell receptor (beta chain). There is no known antigen for this receptor. Per-base qualities were not stored, and no clone one base away is much larger. The entry originates in a study of OX40 agonist ivuxolimab in advanced cancers. Context from the whole study: Ivuxolimab, which targeted the costimulatory receptor OX40 (CD134), was an agonistic, fully human IgG2 monoclonal antibody. The paper covers the monotherapy dose-escalation part of the phase I ivuxolimab trial, which included N of about 50 patients. Partial responses were achieved by three dose-escalation patients, of whom one had hepatocellular carcinoma and two had cutaneous melanoma. Intravenous ivuxolimab was administered to patients every 2 weeks at six dose levels: 0.01, 0.1, 0.3, 1.5, 3 and 10 mg/kg. The point of sequencing TCRbeta in the periphery was to test whether ivuxolimab changed TCR sequence diversity and drove clonal T-cell expansion. In the dose-escalation cohort, around four fifths of patients were male, and the mean age was approximately 60 years, with a range of about 20 to 79. Prior anti-PD-1, anti-PD-L1 or anti-CTLA-4 therapy was permitted, and checkpoint inhibitors had been received by approximately 39% of dose-escalation patients. Among the roughly 50 dose-escalation patients, around 20 had hepatocellular carcinoma, 15 or so melanoma, 9 renal cell carcinoma and 9 head and neck cancer.

Taken from cysteine to phenylalanine, the CDR3 has 12 residues. The DNA shown is the 36-base CDR3, in frame from base 1. The V end loses 5 bases and the J end loses 2 bases, and a stretch of 7 bases separates them. Via the germline V gene, CDR1 is SGHRS and CDR2 YFSETQ. Patients with autoimmune disease history or receiving systemic immunosuppression were excluded from the trial. Peripheral blood for TCR sequencing was collected from all dose cohorts at baseline, on cycle 4 day 1, and on cycle 7 day 1. The samples were drawn from a first-in-human, open-label, multicenter phase I dose-escalation trial of ivuxolimab. Adults with locally advanced or metastatic melanoma, renal cell carcinoma, hepatocellular carcinoma or head and neck squamous cell carcinoma were enrolled in the trial. Before TCR sequencing, CD4+ and CD8+ T cells were separately sorted from peripheral blood. Overall study outcomes, separate from this receptor: In the 0.1-3.0 mg/kg groups, partial responders had among the lowest normalized peripheral clonal expansion, particularly in CD8+ T cells. Low levels of normalized T-cell clonal expansion were also shown by some nonresponding patients. After ivuxolimab, expanded clones were on average more numerous among CD8+ T cells than among CD4+ T cells. Antigen specificity was not determined for the clonally expanded peripheral T cells. At doses from 0.1 to 3.0 mg/kg, clonal expansion was seen in both CD4+ and CD8+ blood T cells between baseline and week 6.

Genomic DNA was isolated from the sorted cells so that the TCRbeta CDR3 region could be sequenced. TCRbeta CDR3 regions were sequenced using the immunoSEQ Assay. The table was pulled from immuneACCESS by TCRdb, which kept in-frame rearrangements only. Such tables lose some clones; where checked, under half of the loss comes from unresolved V genes, and the rest has no known cause. The sample includes about 20,000 clones, with 80% to 90% observed a single time. About 17% of the sample comes from the top ten. This specimen was CD4+ or CD8+ T cells sorted from blood, taken in a trial of the OX40 agonist ivuxolimab. The sequence links TRBV5-1 to TRBJ2-5; the D gene is unclear. The clonotype comes from an adult with an advanced solid tumor such as melanoma, head and neck, liver or kidney cancer. The CDR3 is CASRYSQETQYF. The sequenced DNA is TGCGCCAGCAGGTACAGTCAAGAGACCCAGTACTTC.